A selection of T cell receptor beta chains follows, all from one sample in a study of T cell changes during pregnancy in multiple sclerosis. Clones were sequenced by immunoSEQ multiplex PCR, and TCRdb holds only the in-frame ones, with some missing. Found here are tens of thousands of clones, 80% to 90% of them singletons; the top ten hold approximately 1%. The source was peripheral blood, collected in the first trimester of pregnancy. The receptor source for this set is a female donor in good health, enrolled as a control in a pregnancy study. CDR3s include the opening cysteine and the closing phenylalanine or tryptophan. Fields, in order: clone size, D gene, J gene, V gene, CDR3 DNA, CDR3 protein. A D gene is named only where the DNA matches it firmly. Clone size appears in some rows only: once, few, many, or a class for an expanded clone.

.,.,TRBJ1-2,TRBV9,TGTGCCAGCAGCGTGAATTCAGGGGCGCATGGCTACACCTTC,CASSVNSGAHGYTF
.,TRBD2,TRBJ2-5,TRBV2,TGTGCCAGCAGTGCCCTAGCGGGGGACCACACGGAGACCCAGTACTTC,CASSALAGDHTETQYF
.,TRBD2,TRBJ2-5,TRBV5-4,TGTGCCAGCAGCGGTAGCGGGGGGACCCAAGAGACCCAGTACTTC,CASSGSGGTQETQYF
.,.,TRBJ1-6,TRBV4-3,TGCGCCAGCAGCCAAGGGCTCAGTGTCAATTCACCCCTCCACTTT,CASSQGLSVNSPLHF
few,.,TRBJ1-2,TRBV30,TGTGCCTGGAGGTATAACTATGGCTACACCTTC,CAWRYNYGYTF
few,.,TRBJ1-1,TRBV29-1,TGCAGCGTTGAAAGGGGAGGGAACACTGAAGCTTTCTTT,CSVERGGNTEAFF
once,.,TRBJ2-1,TRBV7-9,TGTGCCAGCAGCTTATCTGGGGCTTCCTACAATGAGCAGTTCTTC,CASSLSGASYNEQFF
.,.,TRBJ1-4,TRBV4-1,TGCGCCAGCAGCCAAGCTCGCCAGGGCGCTGTTGAAAAACTGTTTTTT,CASSQARQGAVEKLFF
.,.,TRBJ2-7,TRBV7-3,TGTGCCAGCAGCTTAAACCCCGGCGGAATATACGAGCAGTACTTC,CASSLNPGGIYEQYF
.,.,TRBJ2-3,TRBV5-1,TGCGCCAGCAGCTTGAGGGAGTCCCCAGATACGCAGTATTTT,CASSLRESPDTQYF
.,TRBD1,TRBJ1-1,TRBV9,TGTGCCAGCAGCCCCCCAAGGGACAGAGAAGCTTTCTTT,CASSPPRDREAFF
once,TRBD1,TRBJ2-3,TRBV5-1,TGCGCCAGCAGCACAAGACAGGGGGATACGCAGTATTTT,CASSTRQGDTQYF
.,.,TRBJ2-1,TRBV30,TGTGCCTGGACCCCCTGGACTTACAATGAGCAGTTCTTC,CAWTPWTYNEQFF